This T cell receptor beta chain was recovered during a study of early T cells in non-severe SARS-CoV-2 infection. Study results and caveats: Sequences matched to VDJdb favored anti-spike CD8 responses, while private and CD4 specificities were missed.

TCRdb reprocessed the 5' RACE reads with MiXCR, giving one entry per CDR3 protein. The sample holds about 60,000 distinct CDR3 sequences, around 8.9% seen once. This clonotype was observed at least ten times. Antigen unknown. Looked up from germline, CDR1 is MNHEY and CDR2 is SVGEGT. This CDR3 has 11 residues. Trimming removed 6 bases at V and 1 base at J, with 4 bases between. The chain recombines TRBV6-2 or TRBV6-3 with TRBJ2-7; no reliable D call. This sequence originates from an adult who was a healthcare worker with PCR-confirmed SARS-CoV-2 infection or an uninfected control (not recorded which). The sequencing sample was made of whole blood. The CDR3 DNA reads as TGTGCCAGCAGGCTATCCTACGAGCAGTACTTC. It yields the protein CASRLSYEQYF.